A selection of T cell receptor beta chains follows, all from one sample in a study of T cells in Graves' hyperthyroidism and ophthalmopathy. TCRdb fed the multiplex PCR reads into MiXCR, producing one record per CDR3 protein. The sample contains roughly 600,000 distinct CDR3 sequences, around 15% of which appear only once. The sequenced material came from blood. The receptors come from a woman between 50 and 59 years old with Graves' ophthalmopathy. Both conserved end residues are part of each CDR3.

j_call v_call cdr3_aa
TRBJ2-5 TRBV12-3/TRBV12-4 CASSMGQGAIMYF
TRBJ2-1 TRBV7-9 CASRFRLREVGNEQFF
TRBJ2-7 TRBV15 CATSRGGEQYF
TRBJ2-3 TRBV19 CASSIGLAGPDTQYF
TRBJ1-5 TRBV2 CATQSGFGTASNQPQHF
TRBJ2-1 TRBV5-1 CASSLALAQYNEQFF
TRBJ2-7 TRBV18 CASSSWGGGTYEQYF
TRBJ2-7 TRBV7-9 CASSWTRGLRLEQYF
TRBJ1-1 TRBV18 CASSPDRRMNTEAFF
TRBJ1-1 TRBV12-3/TRBV12-4 CASSFPLRLEAFF
TRBJ2-1 TRBV28 CATDGTGGSYNEQFF
TRBJ2-1 TRBV24-1 CATQNTGVVNFNEQFF
TRBJ2-1 TRBV12-3/TRBV12-4 CASSPEKGLAGSLYNEQFF
TRBJ1-1 TRBV28 CASLRSNTEAFF
TRBJ2-4 TRBV7-8 CASSPLPGGDIQYF
TRBJ1-1 TRBV6-2/TRBV6-3 CASSPTVMNTEAFF
TRBJ2-3 TRBV25-1 CASSEGAGSMSGTDTQYF
TRBJ1-2 TRBV15 CTTSYYQDGYTF
TRBJ2-7 TRBV20-1 CSARELAGLSYEQYF
TRBJ1-4 TRBV6-2/TRBV6-3 CASSENYQLATNEKLFF
TRBJ2-3 TRBV6-2/TRBV6-3 CASSAPGFSTDTQYF
TRBJ2-1 TRBV4-3 CASSRSTGTNEQFF
TRBJ1-1 TRBV30 CAWSGNRGVNTEAFF
TRBJ1-5 TRBV28 CASSFLGQASNQPQHF
TRBJ2-1 TRBV27 CASSFEPIAYEQFF
TRBJ2-3 TRBV11-2 CASSFLAGGSTDTQYF
TRBJ2-7 TRBV20-1 CGGSQAGFDEQYF
TRBJ2-3 TRBV5-5 CASAAALATDTQYF
TRBJ2-7 TRBV19 CASRTLASSDEQYF
TRBJ2-1 TRBV20-1 CSARDPGGTSSYNEQFF
TRBJ2-7 TRBV7-2 CASSLVAGSVHEQYF
TRBJ2-1 TRBV12-3/TRBV12-4 CASKVLVLYNEQFF
TRBJ2-7 TRBV27 CASSLSSGSIHEQYF
TRBJ2-1 TRBV7-3 CASSLGASSGDEQFF
TRBJ2-2 TRBV10-2 CASSESRLRKRAELFF
TRBJ2-7 TRBV19 CASSIGAAPRGEQYF
TRBJ2-1 TRBV12-3/TRBV12-4 CASISQLLGEQFF
TRBJ1-5 TRBV29-1 CSVANGDQPQHF
TRBJ2-2 TRBV4-3 CASSQGGWGTSFRELFF
TRBJ1-2 TRBV10-3 CAISESGGYTF
TRBJ2-5 TRBV2 CASTLLAGGPETQYF
TRBJ1-1 TRBV4-2 CASSQEWGQPRRAFF
TRBJ2-1 TRBV7-9 CASSLGLTRIYNEQFF
TRBJ1-5 TRBV28 CASSLPAGWFQPQHF
TRBJ1-1 TRBV28 CASSLLPLYEAFF
TRBJ2-1 TRBV7-2 CASSFLRTSGSLGSSYNEQFF
TRBJ2-1 TRBV14 CASSQQQGHSYNEQFF
- TRBV5-1 CASSLARSLSYEQFF
TRBJ2-7 TRBV6-5 CASSSSSGYEQYF
TRBJ2-1 TRBV20-1 CSARDLVTSGSNEQFF
TRBJ2-2 TRBV6-1 CASSPHGGGELFF